Listed below are T cell receptor beta chains from one sample, sequenced in a study of blood T cell repertoires in COVID-19. The table came from immunoSEQ multiplex PCR; TCRdb's copy has only in-frame clones and leaves some out. The data hold nearly 30,000 clones, with about 88% observed a single time. Sequenced material: peripheral blood. These TCRs come from a human donor in a cohort sampled during active COVID-19. Both conserved end residues are part of each CDR3. A D gene is named only where the DNA matches it firmly. Not all rows give a size; the values are once, few, many and, for expanded clones, a class.

TRBJ2-5,TRBD2,-,TRBV4-1,CASSRLAGTETQYF,TGCGCCAGCAGCCGACTAGCGGGGACGGAGACCCAGTACTTC
TRBJ1-4,-,-,TRBV21-1,CASSTRQGAFEKLFF,TGTGCCAGCAGCACCCGACAGGGGGCATTTGAAAAACTGTTTTTT
TRBJ2-5,TRBD1,-,TRBV29-1,CSVQGAAAWDQYF,TGCAGCGTCCAGGGGGCCGCGGCTTGGGACCAGTACTTC
TRBJ2-1,TRBD1,-,TRBV7-2,CASSPRDRSYNEQFF,TGTGCCAGCAGCCCCAGGGACAGGTCCTACAATGAGCAGTTCTTC
TRBJ2-7,-,-,TRBV6-5,CASSHRDTYEQYF,TGTGCCAGCAGTCACCGGGACACCTACGAGCAGTACTTC
TRBJ2-2,-,-,TRBV11-1,CASSFLASSNTGELFF,TGTGCCAGCAGCTTTCTAGCGAGTTCGAACACCGGGGAGCTGTTTTTT
TRBJ2-2,-,-,TRBV28,CASSFLSGAGELFF,TGTGCCAGCAGTTTTTTGTCAGGGGCCGGGGAGCTGTTTTTT
TRBJ2-1,-,once,TRBV4-3,CASSQVGQHYYNEQFF,TGCGCCAGCAGCCAAGTCGGACAGCACTACTACAATGAGCAGTTCTTC
TRBJ2-5,TRBD1,-,TRBV18,CASSPNQGAGETQYF,TGTGCCAGCTCACCAAATCAGGGGGCTGGAGAGACCCAGTACTTC
TRBJ1-6,-,-,TRBV28,CASSLFSAPLHF,TGTGCCAGCAGTTTATTCTCAGCACCCCTCCACTTT
TRBJ1-2,-,-,TRBV5-6,CASNRLRVGYTF,TGTGCCAGCAACAGGCTCCGAGTTGGCTACACCTTC
TRBJ2-7,TRBD2,once,TRBV3-1/TRBV3-2,CASSQGASGGTSYEQYF,TGTGCCAGCAGCCAGGGGGCTAGCGGGGGGACCTCCTACGAGCAGTACTTC
TRBJ2-3,TRBD2,-,TRBV7-3,CASSPGTSGGRLDTQYF,TGTGCCAGCAGCCCCGGGACTAGCGGGGGTAGGTTAGATACGCAGTATTTT
TRBJ2-3,TRBD2,-,TRBV7-9,CASSSGLAHGTQYF,TGTGCCAGCAGCTCGGGACTAGCGCATGGTACGCAGTATTTT